The TCR beta chain under discussion was sequenced for a study of cytomegalovirus exposure and HLA in healthy donors. Study conclusions and caveats: A missense variant in DCLRE1C was later tied to TCR beta V- and J-gene trimming. It was only CMV serostatus that was available as immune exposure information. A later analysis found TCR association rates differed by HLA locus, highest for DRB1 and lowest for HLA-C. For most TCR beta V segments, an earlier analysis put the productive rate at about 87% or about 30% of the time.

V was clipped by 3 bases and J by 3 bases; unmatched bases: 8. Germline CDR1 reads MGHDK; CDR2 reads SYGVNS. This CDR3 contains 15 residues. Use of 60 Vbeta and 13 Jbeta primers characterized the PCR. Sequencing was performed with immunoSEQ multiplex PCR; in TCRdb, only in-frame clones are kept and a portion is missing. This sample's table reports about 74,000 clones. Of note for this clone: Its antigen is not known.

Source material: PBMCs. The chain recombines TRBV25-1 with TRBJ2-7; 7 positions match TRBD2. This TCR was sampled from a female donor in good health and CMV-seropositive. The CDR3 protein is CASSDEGLTFYEQYF. The CDR3 bases are TGTGCCAGCAGTGACGAGGGACTAACTTTCTACGAGCAGTACTTC.